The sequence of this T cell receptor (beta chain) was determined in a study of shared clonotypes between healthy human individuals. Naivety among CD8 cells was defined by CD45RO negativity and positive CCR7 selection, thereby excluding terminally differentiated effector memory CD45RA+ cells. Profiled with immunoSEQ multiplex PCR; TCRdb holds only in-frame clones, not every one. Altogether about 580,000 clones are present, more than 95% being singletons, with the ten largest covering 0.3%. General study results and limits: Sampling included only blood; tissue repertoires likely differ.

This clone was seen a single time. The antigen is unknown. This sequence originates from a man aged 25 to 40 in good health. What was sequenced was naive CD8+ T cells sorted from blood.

This chain's CDR3 is CASSLWLQGLGNQPQHF. The DNA for the CDR3 is TGTGCCAGCAGCTTGTGGCTCCAGGGTTTGGGCAATCAGCCCCAGCATTTT. The V and J genes are TRBV5-6 and TRBJ1-5; D is possibly TRBD1 (5 bases). Germline CDR1 reads SGHDT; CDR2 reads YYEEEE. V was trimmed by 1 base and J by 2 bases, leaving 16 bases between them. CDR3 size: 17 residues. Full variable domain (remainder filled in from reference TRBV5-6 and TRBJ1-5): DAGVTQSPTHLIKTRGQQVTLRCSPKSGHDTVSWYQQALGQGPQFIFQYYEEEERQRGNFPDRFSGHQFPNYSSELNVNALLLGDSALYLCASSLWLQGLGNQPQHFGDGTRLSIL.